A single sample is the source of the 31 T cell receptor beta chains below, sequenced in a study of T-cell reconstitution after alpha-beta-depleted transplantation in children. Unique molecular identifiers were incorporated during preparation of the TCRbeta library. TCRdb reprocessed the PCR reads with MiXCR, giving one entry per CDR3 protein. The table includes about 540,000 distinct CDR3 sequences, around 18% detected once. The sample in question was PBMCs from the stem cell graft donor, obtained from the stem cell graft. All receptors derive from a human donor who donated a stem cell graft to a child with acute lymphoblastic leukemia.

This clonotype was seen a handful of times. This sequence joins TRBV29-1 and TRBJ2-1, with a possible D match to TRBD1 (7 bases). The CDR3 is made up of 19 amino acids. Germline V gene sequence: CDR1 SQVTM, CDR2 ANQGSEA. Trimming removed 2 bases at V and 1 base at J, with 24 bases between. The CDR3 reads CSVESRGQSNIFSYNEQFF. The CDR3 nucleotides read TGCAGCGTTGAATCGCGGGGACAGAGCAATATATTTTCCTACAATGAGCAGTTCTTC.

This clonotype showed up just once. This chain joins TRBV10-2 and TRBJ2-7; the D gene is possibly TRBD2 (5 bases). Trimming removed 3 bases at V and 3 bases at J, with 9 bases between. Germline V lookup: CDR1 WSHSY, CDR2 SAAADI. This CDR3 contains 13 residues. CDR3: CASSDDRGYEQYF. The DNA of the CDR3 is TGCGCCAGCAGTGACGACCGGGGCTACGAGCAGTACTTC.

This clonotype has ten or more counts. V usage is TRBV7-9 and J usage is TRBJ1-1; no clear D. Trimming cost V 4 bases and J 2 bases, with 14 bases left between them. The CDR3 is 15 residues long. CDR1 is SEHNR, CDR2 FQNEAQ, per germline (reference sequence). The CDR3 DNA is TGTGCCAGCAGCTCGAAGAATGGCATTAACACTGAAGCTTTCTTT. Encoded protein: CASSSKNGINTEAFF.

The chain combines TRBV12-3 or TRBV12-4 with TRBJ2-7, with unresolved D. The CDR3 sequence is 14 residues long. Trimming left V 3 bases short and J 2 bases short, with 11 bases between. This CDR3 is CASSFSRSTYEQYF. As DNA, the CDR3 is TGTGCCAGCAGTTTTTCGCGATCTACCTACGAGCAGTACTTC.

This clonotype was counted at least ten times. The V call is TRBV20-1, the J call TRBJ2-7; 9 positions agree with TRBD1. CDR3 size: 12 residues. Looked up from germline, CDR1 is DFQATT and CDR2 is SNEGSKA (reference sequence). V gave up 3 bases and J gave up 5 bases; unmatched junction bases: 2. CDR3 sequence: CSARDRGHEQYF. The CDR3 coding sequence is TGCAGTGCTAGGGACAGGGGCCACGAGCAGTACTTC.

Only a few counts were recorded for this clonotype. The V call is TRBV20-1, the J call TRBJ1-1, with a possible D match to TRBD1 (5 bases). CDR1 and CDR2 (germline): DFQATT, SNEGSKA (reference sequence). The V end was cut by 1 base, the J end by 4 bases, with 16 bases between. CDR3 size: 15 residues. The CDR3 nucleotides are TGCAGTGCTAGAGTGATACATTGGGGGGGCACTGAAGCTTTCTTT. Protein product: CSARVIHWGGTEAFF.

In its sample, this clonotype was seen a few times. The CDR3 DNA reads as TGTGCCAGCAGCTTAGGAGGGGGAAGAGAAGGGGAGACCCAGTACTTC. Translating it yields CASSLGGGREGETQYF. The V call is TRBV11-3, the J call TRBJ2-5, with D possibly being TRBD1 (6 bases). CDR3 length: 16 amino acids. Germline lookup yields CDR1 SGHNT and CDR2 YENEEA. Between the trimmed V and J ends, which lost 1 base and 5 bases, there was a span of 17 bases.

This clonotype was seen more than once but under ten times. This chain joins TRBV7-9 and TRBJ2-7; D is unclear. Germline CDR1 is SEHNR and CDR2 is FQNEAQ (reference sequence). The CDR3 contains 14 residues. Trimming shortened V by 0 bases and J by 3 bases, and 9 bases separated the two germline ends. CDR3 DNA: TGTGCCAGCAGCTTAGCGGTGGGGATCTACGAGCAGTACTTC. Residues: CASSLAVGIYEQYF.

The rearrangement links TRBV13 to TRBJ1-5; maybe TRBD1 (5 bases). Trimming shortened V by 6 bases and J by 6 bases, and 18 bases separated the two germline ends. CDR1 and CDR2 (germline): PRHDT, FYEKMQ (reference sequence). This CDR3 is built from 15 residues. CDR3 DNA: TGTGCCAGCAGTCTTAGGGCCCTGGGGACTCAGCCCCAGCATTTT. Translated, it gives CASSLRALGTQPQHF. Combining the CDR3 with reference TRBV13 and TRBJ1-5 gives the whole variable domain AAGVIQSPRHLIKEKRETATLKCYPIPRHDTVYWYQQGPGQDPQFLISFYEKMQSDKGSIPDRFSAQQFSDYHSELNMSSLELGDSALYFCASSLRALGTQPQHFGDGTRLSIL.

This sequence joins TRBV29-1 and TRBJ2-3; 7 bases are a match to TRBD1. The CDR3 runs to 14 residues. Per the germline V gene, CDR1 is SQVTM and CDR2 is ANQGSEA. Trimming removed 1 base from V and 6 bases from J; junction bases left unmatched: 7. The CDR3 reads CSVEAQGSWDTQYF. The DNA of the CDR3 is TGCAGCGTTGAAGCACAGGGGAGTTGGGATACGCAGTATTTT.

The gene calls are TRBV12-3 or TRBV12-4 and TRBJ2-2, with D possibly being TRBD2 (6 bases). V lost 5 bases and J 4 bases, leaving 17 bases between the germline ends. This CDR3 region has 16 residues. CDR3 amino acids: CASSHVGGVGTGELFF. CDR3 DNA: TGTGCCAGCAGTCATGTCGGGGGAGTCGGCACCGGGGAGCTGTTTTTT.

The chain couples TRBV5-1 to TRBJ2-1; TRBD2 is a possible D gene (6 bases). The CDR3 consists of 12 residues. Per the germline V gene, CDR1 is SGHRS and CDR2 is YFSETQ. With 5 bases removed from V and 10 bases from J, the gap between germline ends came to 13 bases. CDR3 loop: CASSRVSGEQFF. The CDR3 nucleotides are TGCGCCAGCAGTCGGGTTAGCGGCGAGCAGTTCTTC.

This clonotype was counted between two and nine times. CDR3 region: CSANLYGQGGGYTF. CDR3 DNA: TGCAGTGCTAATCTGTACGGACAGGGGGGTGGCTACACCTTC. The rearrangement uses TRBV20-1 and TRBJ1-2; TRBD1 matches 10 bases. The ends lost 4 bases at V and 7 bases at J; junction bases unmatched: 9. The CDR3 is 14 amino acids. Germline CDR1 and CDR2: DFQATT and SNEGSKA (reference sequence).

The chain uses TRBV2 and TRBJ2-7; 8 bases match TRBD1. The CDR3 runs to 14 residues. Germline trimming cut 8 bases from V and 7 bases from J; bases unmatched to any gene: 13. CDR1 SNHLY and CDR2 FYNNEI come from the germline V gene. The chain's CDR3 is CASSEEQGVGEQYF. The CDR3 DNA reads TGTGCCAGCTCCGAAGAACAGGGGGTGGGAGAGCAGTACTTC. Full variable domain (rest looked up from reference TRBV2 and TRBJ2-7): EPEVTQTPSHQVTQMGQEVILRCVPISNHLYFYWYRQILGQKVEFLVSFYNNEISEKSEIFDDQFSVERPDGSNFTLKIRSTKLEDSAMYFCASSEEQGVGEQYFGPGTRLTVT.

The chain recombines TRBV27 with TRBJ2-1; D perhaps matches TRBD1 (6 bases). Between the trimmed V and J ends, which lost 7 bases and 5 bases, there was a span of 9 bases. This CDR3 contains 12 residues. CDR1 is MNHEY, CDR2 SMNVEV, per germline (reference sequence). The CDR3 sequence: CASTQGNNEQFF. The CDR3 DNA reads as TGTGCCAGCACCCAGGGGAACAATGAGCAGTTCTTC.

V and J are TRBV29-1 and TRBJ1-1; TRBD1 might be the D (5 bases). Trimming took 4 bases from V and 2 from J, leaving 14 bases between them. The CDR3 covers 14 residues. CDR1 is SQVTM and CDR2 is ANQGSEA in the germline V gene. CDR3 coding DNA: TGCAGCGTTGTTGGACACAGACCAAACACTGAAGCTTTCTTT. This gives the protein CSVVGHRPNTEAFF.

The chain couples TRBV12-3 or TRBV12-4 to TRBJ2-5; TRBD2 matches at 7 bases. The CDR3 is made up of 13 amino acids. The junction had 2 bases not matched to a gene; V was cut back by 2 bases and J by 5 bases. The CDR3 coding sequence is TGTGCCAGCAGTTTATACGGGGGGGAGACCCAGTACTTC. This translates into CASSLYGGETQYF.

This clonotype turned up a few times. J is TRBJ2-3 and V is TRBV11-2; D call uncertain. V was shortened by 5 bases and J by 0 bases, with 9 bases between the two germline ends. Germline V gene data show CDR1 as SGHAT and CDR2 as FQNNGV. The CDR3 extends over 14 amino acids. This CDR3 is CASSLGFSTDTQYF. The DNA of the CDR3 is TGTGCCAGCAGCCTCGGCTTCAGCACAGATACGCAGTATTTT.

The chain joins TRBV12-3 or TRBV12-4 to TRBJ2-7; D not resolved. The CDR3 spans 13 residues. The V end lost 2 bases, the J end lost 2 bases, and 7 bases lay between the germline ends. The DNA of the CDR3 is TGTGCCAGCAGTTTACAGGTTCCCTACGAGCAGTACTTC. It codes for CASSLQVPYEQYF.

This clonotype has only a few counts. The CDR3 loop is CASATSGGSEQYF. DNA of the CDR3: TGTGCCAGCGCCACCTCAGGGGGCAGCGAGCAGTACTTC. V is TRBV12-3 or TRBV12-4 and J is TRBJ2-7; 8 nucleotides line up with TRBD1. The CDR3 extends over 13 amino acids. V lost 8 bases and J lost 6; bases outside the gene matches: 9.

The chain combines TRBV30 with TRBJ2-7, with a tentative D call TRBD1 (6 bases). The CDR3 loop spans 12 amino acids. Between the trimmed V and J ends, which lost 4 bases and 3 bases, there was a span of 10 bases. The germline gives CDR1 GTSNPN, CDR2 SVGIG (reference sequence). Here the CDR3 DNA reads TGTGCCTGGATTGGACAGAGCTACGAGCAGTACTTC. This gives the protein CAWIGQSYEQYF. Full variable domain (missing parts from reference TRBV30 and TRBJ2-7): SQTIHQWPATLVQPVGSPLSLECTVEGTSNPNLYWYRQAAGRGLQLLFYSVGIGQISSEVPQNLSASRPQDRQFILSSKKLLLSDSGFYLCAWIGQSYEQYFGPGTRLTVT.

V usage is TRBV5-1 and J usage is TRBJ2-7, with 9 bases fitting TRBD2. The CDR3 consists of 18 residues. CDR1 and CDR2 from the germline V gene are SGHRS and YFSETQ. J was trimmed by 1 base and V by 4 bases; bases with no gene match: 15. The CDR3 DNA is TGCGCCAGCAGCCCCCTAGCGGGGAAAACCCCCTTTTCCTACGAGCAGTACTTC. This codes for CASSPLAGKTPFSYEQYF.

This clonotype came up a few times. This chain links TRBV4-1 with TRBJ1-6, with TRBD1 matching over 8 bases. V gave up 1 base and J gave up 9 bases; unmatched junction bases: 5. Germline CDR1 is MGHRA and CDR2 is YSYEKL. The length of the CDR3 is 15 residues. CDR3 nucleotides: TGCGCCAGCAGCCAAGTAGGAGGACAGGGTTCACCCCTCCACTTT. This codes for CASSQVGGQGSPLHF.

J is TRBJ2-7 and V is TRBV6-5; D not certain. Trimming pared 9 bases from V and 4 bases from J, leaving 7 bases between. CDR1 MNHEY and CDR2 SVGAGI come from the germline V gene. CDR3 length: 10 amino acids. The CDR3 nucleotides read TGTGCCAGTCTCCGGTACGAGCAGTACTTC. It translates to CASLRYEQYF.

This chain connects TRBV12-3 or TRBV12-4 to TRBJ2-1, with TRBD2 matching 12 bases. This CDR3 contains 22 residues. V gave up 2 bases and J gave up 0 bases; unmatched junction bases: 17. CDR3 sequence: CASSLRGGGTSGPAGSYNEQFF. CDR3 nucleotide sequence: TGTGCCAGCAGTTTAAGGGGTGGGGGGACTAGCGGGCCGGCGGGCTCCTACAATGAGCAGTTCTTC.

The chain recombines TRBV29-1 with TRBJ2-1; TRBD2 matches at 7 bases. With 3 bases clipped from V and 10 bases from J, the junction kept 6 bases outside the gene matches. Germline V CDR1 and CDR2: SQVTM, ANQGSEA. The CDR3 totals 12 residues. The chain's CDR3 is CSVDLAVKEQFF. The CDR3 DNA reads as TGCAGCGTTGATCTAGCGGTTAAAGAGCAGTTCTTC.

The chain uses TRBV5-1 and TRBJ1-1, with 7 nucleotides matching TRBD1. With V trimmed by 0 bases and J by 7 bases, 3 bases remained unmatched. Per the germline V gene, CDR1 is SGHRS and CDR2 is YFSETQ. The CDR3 is 13 amino acids. Here the CDR3 DNA reads TGCGCCAGCAGCTTGGACGGGACAGATGAAGCTTTCTTT. It translates to CASSLDGTDEAFF. The entire variable domain, with the rest obtained from reference TRBV5-1 and TRBJ1-1, is as follows: KAGVTQTPRYLIKTRGQQVTLSCSPISGHRSVSWYQQTPGQGLQFLFEYFSETQRNKGNFPGRFSGRQFSNSRSEMNVSTLELGDSALYLCASSLDGTDEAFFGQGTRLTVV.

This clonotype has only a few counts. The chain uses TRBV24-1 and TRBJ2-1, with 9 bases identical to TRBD1. After removal of 7 bases from V and 6 bases from J, the junction contained 6 bases not matched to a gene. CDR1 and CDR2 from the germline V gene are KGHDR and SFDVKD. The CDR3 extends over 14 amino acids. The CDR3 loop is CATRPTGQGNEQFF. The CDR3, as DNA: TGTGCCACCAGGCCCACGGGACAGGGCAATGAGCAGTTCTTC.

This clonotype has a handful of counts. The chain uses TRBV5-1 and TRBJ2-7, with D perhaps TRBD1 (6 bases). This CDR3 is 14 amino acids long. Germline CDR1 SGHRS, CDR2 YFSETQ. With 1 base removed from V and 3 bases from J, the gap between germline ends came to 11 bases. CDR3 nucleotides: TGCGCCAGCAGCTTGTTACAGGGCTACTACGAGCAGTACTTC. Translating it yields CASSLLQGYYEQYF.

This clonotype was detected a few times. This chain links TRBV9 with TRBJ2-1, with D tentatively TRBD1 or TRBD2 (6 bases each). Trimming stripped 0 bases from V and 4 bases from J, with 17 bases between. CDR3 length: 17 residues. Germline V lookup: CDR1 SGDLS, CDR2 YYNGEE. The CDR3 spells CASSVGGSGALYNEQFF. The CDR3 bases are TGTGCCAGCAGCGTAGGGGGTTCGGGGGCCTTATACAATGAGCAGTTCTTC.

This clonotype appeared once. The DNA is omitted, as the CDR3 cannot be located on it reliably, and the CDR3 follows TCRdb's listing. The chain combines TRBV12-2 with TRBJ2-7; whether TRBD2, the table's D call, matches the DNA was not checked. TRBV12-2 is tagged as a pseudogene. The length of the CDR3 is 17 amino acids, counting both ends. The CDR3 here is CASRFKVVGRGSYEQYF.